A selection of T cell receptor beta chains follows, all from one sample in a study of CD8 T cells in Susac syndrome. MiXCR, applied by TCRdb to the immunoSEQ multiplex PCR reads, yields one record per CDR3 protein. The sample has roughly 76,000 distinct CDR3 sequences; over 85% are singletons. The specimen sequenced was CD8+ T cells from PBMCs. The receptors were sampled from a human donor with Susac syndrome. The CDR3 runs from the conserved cysteine through the conserved F or W. D genes are given only for firm matches. For some rows the clone size is stated as once, few or many, or as a class when expanded; others skip it.

CDR3 DNA | CDR3 protein | D gene | V gene | clone size | J gene
TGCAGTGCCGAAGGACTAGCGGGGAATGAGCAGTTCTTC | CSAEGLAGNEQFF | TRBD2 | TRBV20-1 | . | TRBJ2-1
TGTGCCTGGAGGTTGGGCGGGGCCAACGTCCTGACTTTC | CAWRLGGANVLTF | . | TRBV30 | . | TRBJ2-6
TGCGCCAGCAGCCAAGACGGACAGGGGGCGGTTGGCTACACCTTC | CASSQDGQGAVGYTF | TRBD1 | TRBV4-3 | . | TRBJ1-2
TGTGCCAGCAGCTTTGACCCCGGCGATGAGCAGTTCTTC | CASSFDPGDEQFF | . | TRBV11-2 | . | TRBJ2-1
TGTGCCAGCAGCTTGGGTAGAAATTCACCCCTCCACTTT | CASSLGRNSPLHF | . | TRBV5-8 | once | TRBJ1-6
TGTGCCAGCAGTCTTGGGGGGGCCGGGGGCTATGGCTACACCTTC | CASSLGGAGGYGYTF | . | TRBV12-3/TRBV12-4 | . | TRBJ1-2
TGTGCCAGCTCACTCACGGACCTGAACACTGAAGCTTTCTTT | CASSLTDLNTEAFF | . | TRBV18 | few | TRBJ1-1
TGTGCCAGCAGCCAACATGGTCTAGCCATTTTAGGCGGGGAGCTGTTTTTT | CASSQHGLAILGGELFF | . | TRBV7-2 | . | TRBJ2-2
TGTGCCAGCAGTCGGGACAGGGGAGCAACCTACGAGCAGTACTTC | CASSRDRGATYEQYF | TRBD1 | TRBV12-3/TRBV12-4 | . | TRBJ2-7
TGTGCCAGCAGCGTAGAGTGGTCCTACAATGAGCAGTTCTTC | CASSVEWSYNEQFF | . | TRBV9 | . | TRBJ2-1
TGTGCCAGTAGTATAGTGGGATCCACCGGGGAGCTGTTTTTT | CASSIVGSTGELFF | . | TRBV19 | . | TRBJ2-2
TGTGCCTCGACTAGCGGGGGTATCATCTACGAGCAGTACTTC | CASTSGGIIYEQYF | TRBD2 | TRBV30 | . | TRBJ2-7
TGTGCCAGCACCGCCTACCTAGCGGGAGCGAATAATGAGCAGTTCTTC | CASTAYLAGANNEQFF | TRBD2 | TRBV6-2/TRBV6-3 | . | TRBJ2-1